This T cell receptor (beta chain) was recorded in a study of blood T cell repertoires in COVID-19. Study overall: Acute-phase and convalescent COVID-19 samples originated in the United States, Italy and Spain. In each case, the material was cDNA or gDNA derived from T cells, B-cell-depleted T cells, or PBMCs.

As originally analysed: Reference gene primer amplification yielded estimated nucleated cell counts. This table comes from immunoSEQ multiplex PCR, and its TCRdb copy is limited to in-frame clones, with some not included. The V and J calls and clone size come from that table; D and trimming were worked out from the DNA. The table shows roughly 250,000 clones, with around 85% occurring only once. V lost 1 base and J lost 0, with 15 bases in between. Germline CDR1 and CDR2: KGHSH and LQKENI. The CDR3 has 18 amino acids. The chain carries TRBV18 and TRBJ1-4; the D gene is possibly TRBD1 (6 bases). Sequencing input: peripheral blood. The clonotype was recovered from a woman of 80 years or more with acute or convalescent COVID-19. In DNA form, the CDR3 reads TGTGCCAGCTCACCACAATCCCACAGGGCATCAACTAATGAAAAACTGTTTTTT. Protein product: CASSPQSHRASTNEKLFF. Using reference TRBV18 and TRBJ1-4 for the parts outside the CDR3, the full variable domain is NAGVMQNPRHLVRRRGQEARLRCSPMKGHSHVYWYRQLPEEGLKFMVYLQKENIIDESGMPKERFSAEFPKEGPSILRIQQVVRGDSAAYFCASSPQSHRASTNEKLFFGSGTQLSVL.